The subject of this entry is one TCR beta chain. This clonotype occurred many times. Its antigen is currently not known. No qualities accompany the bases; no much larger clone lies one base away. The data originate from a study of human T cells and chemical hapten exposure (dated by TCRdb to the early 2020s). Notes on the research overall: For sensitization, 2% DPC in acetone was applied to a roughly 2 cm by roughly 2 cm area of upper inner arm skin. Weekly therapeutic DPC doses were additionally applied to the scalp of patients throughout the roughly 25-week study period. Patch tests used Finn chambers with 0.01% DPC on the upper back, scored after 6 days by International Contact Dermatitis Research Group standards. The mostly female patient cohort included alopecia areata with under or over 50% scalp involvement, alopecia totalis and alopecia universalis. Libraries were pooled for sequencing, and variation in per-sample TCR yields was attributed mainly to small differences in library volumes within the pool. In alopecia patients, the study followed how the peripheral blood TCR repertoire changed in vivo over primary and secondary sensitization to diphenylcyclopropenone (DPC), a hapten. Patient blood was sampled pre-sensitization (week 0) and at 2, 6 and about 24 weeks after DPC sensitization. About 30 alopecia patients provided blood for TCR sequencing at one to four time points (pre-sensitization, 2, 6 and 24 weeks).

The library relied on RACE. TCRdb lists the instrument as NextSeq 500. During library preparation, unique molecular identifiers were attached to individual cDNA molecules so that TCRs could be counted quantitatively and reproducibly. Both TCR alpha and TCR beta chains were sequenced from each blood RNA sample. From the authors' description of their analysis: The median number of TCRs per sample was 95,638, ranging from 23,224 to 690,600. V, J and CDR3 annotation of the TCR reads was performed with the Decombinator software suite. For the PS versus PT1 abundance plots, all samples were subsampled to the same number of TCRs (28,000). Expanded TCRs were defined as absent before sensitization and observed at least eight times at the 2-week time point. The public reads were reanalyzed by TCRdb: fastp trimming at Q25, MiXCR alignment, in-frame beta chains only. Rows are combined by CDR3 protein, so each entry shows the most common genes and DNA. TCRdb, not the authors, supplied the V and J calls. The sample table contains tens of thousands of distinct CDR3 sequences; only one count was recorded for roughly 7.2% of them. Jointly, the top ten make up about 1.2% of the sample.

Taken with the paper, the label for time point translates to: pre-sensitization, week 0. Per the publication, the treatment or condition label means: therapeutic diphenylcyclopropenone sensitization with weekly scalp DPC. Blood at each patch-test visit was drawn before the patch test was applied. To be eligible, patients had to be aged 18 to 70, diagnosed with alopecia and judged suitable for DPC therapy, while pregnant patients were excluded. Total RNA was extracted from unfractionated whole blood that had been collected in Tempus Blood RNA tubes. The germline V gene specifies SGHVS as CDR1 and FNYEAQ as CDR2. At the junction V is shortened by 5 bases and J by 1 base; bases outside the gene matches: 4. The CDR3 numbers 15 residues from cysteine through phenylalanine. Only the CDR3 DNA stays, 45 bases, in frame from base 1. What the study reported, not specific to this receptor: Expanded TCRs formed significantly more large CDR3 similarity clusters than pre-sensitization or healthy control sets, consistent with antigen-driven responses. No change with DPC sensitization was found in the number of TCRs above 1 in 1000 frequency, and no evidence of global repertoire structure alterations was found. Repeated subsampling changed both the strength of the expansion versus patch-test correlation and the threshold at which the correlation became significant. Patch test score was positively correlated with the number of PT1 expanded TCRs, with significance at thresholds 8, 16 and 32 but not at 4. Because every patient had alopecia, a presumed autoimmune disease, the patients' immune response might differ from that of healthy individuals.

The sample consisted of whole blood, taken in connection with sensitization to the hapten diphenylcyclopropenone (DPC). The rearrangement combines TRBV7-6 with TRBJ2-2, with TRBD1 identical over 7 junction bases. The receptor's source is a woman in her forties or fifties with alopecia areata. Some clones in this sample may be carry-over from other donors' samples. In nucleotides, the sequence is TGTGCCAGCAGCCGGGACAGCCTGAACACCGGGGAGCTGTTTTTT. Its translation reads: CASSRDSLNTGELFF.